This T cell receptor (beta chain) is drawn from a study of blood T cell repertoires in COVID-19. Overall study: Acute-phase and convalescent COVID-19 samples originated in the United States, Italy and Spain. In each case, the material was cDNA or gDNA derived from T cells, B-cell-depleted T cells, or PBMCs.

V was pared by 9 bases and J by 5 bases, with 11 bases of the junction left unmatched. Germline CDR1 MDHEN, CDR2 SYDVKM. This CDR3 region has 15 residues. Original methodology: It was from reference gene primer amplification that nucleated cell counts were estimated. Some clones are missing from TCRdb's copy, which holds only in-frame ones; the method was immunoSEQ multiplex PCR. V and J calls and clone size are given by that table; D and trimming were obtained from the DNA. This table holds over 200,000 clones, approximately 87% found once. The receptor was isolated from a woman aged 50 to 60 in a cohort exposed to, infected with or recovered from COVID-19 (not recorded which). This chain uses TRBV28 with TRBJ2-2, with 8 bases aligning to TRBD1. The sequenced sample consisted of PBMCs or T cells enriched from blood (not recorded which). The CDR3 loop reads CASHTNRGVTGELFF. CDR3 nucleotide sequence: TGTGCCAGTCACACTAACAGGGGGGTTACCGGGGAGCTGTTTTTT.